This record covers a single TCR beta chain. Its antigen is not identified. The PCR used 60 V beta and 13 J beta primers. Data came from immunoSEQ multiplex PCR; TCRdb stores just in-frame clones and leaves some out. The table has tens of thousands of clones, around 87% seen once. The V gene lost 0 bases and the J gene lost 7 bases, with 8 bases spanning the gap. The CDR3 runs 13 residues. Germline CDR1 reads SGDLS; CDR2 reads YYNGEE. Stated time point: after dendritic cell vaccination, including at tumor progression/relapse. The entry originates in a study of glioma-infiltrating T cells after dendritic cell vaccination. Study-wide background: Autologous tumor lysate was loaded overnight onto monocyte-derived dendritic cells grown seven days with IL-4 and GM-CSF.

General observations from the study: Higher TCR clonality did not directly relate to longer survival. Higher pretreatment TIL content predicted longer progression-free time and survival.

The chain recombines TRBV9 with TRBJ1-5, with D perhaps TRBD1 (6 bases). This specimen was blood, taken after dendritic cell vaccination. This TCR came from a human donor with glioblastoma. CDR3 sequence (DNA): TGTGCCAGCAGCGTAGAGGGGGACCAGCCCCAGCATTTT. Its translation is CASSVEGDQPQHF.